This section outlines one TCR beta chain sequence together with its context. Original analysis: Estimation of nucleated cell counts was performed using reference gene primer amplification. Here immunoSEQ multiplex PCR was the method, and the copy in TCRdb shows in-frame clones only, minus some. V, J and clone size reflect that table, while D and trimming were determined from the DNA. Of roughly 120,000 clones listed, approximately 88% are singletons. The sample belongs to a study of blood T cell repertoires in COVID-19. Study in general: Acute and convalescent COVID-19 specimens originated in the United States, Italy and Spain. T cells, B-cell-depleted T cells, or PBMCs supplied cDNA or gDNA.

Material for sequencing was peripheral blood. This clonotype originated in a woman between 40 and 55 years old with acute or convalescent COVID-19.

For the CDR3, the DNA is TGTGCCAGCAGCGTAGGGGGACACCCCACAGATACGCAGTATTTT. Its translation: CASSVGGHPTDTQYF. V gene TRBV9 combines with J gene TRBJ2-3; D is possibly TRBD1 (6 bases). This CDR3 has 15 amino acids. V lost 0 bases to trimming and J lost 2 bases, with 10 bases between them. Germline V CDR1 and CDR2: SGDLS, YYNGEE.